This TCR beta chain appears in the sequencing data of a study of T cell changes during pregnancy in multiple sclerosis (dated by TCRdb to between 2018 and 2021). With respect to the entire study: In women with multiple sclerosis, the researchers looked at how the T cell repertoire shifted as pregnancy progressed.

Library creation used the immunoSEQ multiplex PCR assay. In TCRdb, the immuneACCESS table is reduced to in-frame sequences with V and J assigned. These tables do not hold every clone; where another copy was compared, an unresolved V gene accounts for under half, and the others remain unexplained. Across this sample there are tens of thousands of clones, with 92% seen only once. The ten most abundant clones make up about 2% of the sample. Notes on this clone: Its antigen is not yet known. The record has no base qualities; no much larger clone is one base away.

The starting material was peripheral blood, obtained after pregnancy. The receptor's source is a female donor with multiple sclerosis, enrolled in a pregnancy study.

The sequenced DNA is TGTGCCAGCAGCCGTCGTGCAGGGGCGAGCACCGGGGAGCTGTTTTTT. This gives the protein CASSRRAGASTGELFF. The chain is encoded by TRBV4-2 joined to TRBJ2-2, with TRBD1 perhaps the D gene, on 6 matching bases. CDR1 and CDR2 are drawn from the germline V gene: LGHNA, YNFKEQ. Trimming removed 4 bases from V and 4 bases from J, leaving 16 bases between the germline ends. The CDR3 spans 16 residues, from the cysteine through the phenylalanine. Solely the CDR3 DNA is kept, with 48 bases framed from the first base.